Sequencing of this T cell receptor beta chain was carried out in a study of blood T cell repertoires in COVID-19. Study as a whole: Nucleic acid was either cDNA or gDNA, and it came from T cells, B-cell-depleted T cells, or PBMCs.

This clone was detected once. The CDR3 consists of 15 residues. Germline loops: CDR1 MGHRA, CDR2 YSYEKL. Deletions cut 0 bases from V and 4 bases from J, with 12 bases between. Repertoires were generated with immunoSEQ multiplex PCR, while TCRdb's copy carries only in-frame clones and drops some. The profile shows about 310,000 clones, about 90% of them singletons. This clonotype was sampled from a woman aged 30 to 39 with COVID-19, enrolled during active disease. The chain links TRBV4-1 to TRBJ2-5, with a possible D match to TRBD2 (5 bases). The sequencing sample was made of peripheral blood. The CDR3 DNA is TGCGCCAGCAGCCAAGACTGGACTTTCCTAGAGACCCAGTACTTC. Protein: CASSQDWTFLETQYF.